This T cell receptor beta chain was recovered during a study of cytomegalovirus exposure and HLA in healthy donors. Study-wide results and caveats: Previously analyzed data showed that most TCR beta V segments were productive at a frequency of about 90% or about 30%. Later analysis demonstrated an association between a missense DCLRE1C variant and TCR beta V- and J-gene trimming.

The V end lost 2 bases, the J end lost 10 bases, and 15 bases lay between the germline ends. The CDR3 sequence is 15 residues long. Germline CDR1 and CDR2: MNHEY and SMNVEV (reference sequence). Notes on this clone: Its antigen is currently unknown.

The PCR had 60 Vbeta and 13 Jbeta primers. Generated by immunoSEQ multiplex PCR, the TCRdb table keeps only in-frame clones and is missing some. The sample yields roughly 180,000 clones, over 80% seen once. This sequence originates from a girl aged 10 to 17 in good health and CMV-seropositive. The rearrangement joins TRBV27 to TRBJ1-6; tentative D call: TRBD1 (6 bases). The sample was PBMCs. The CDR3 region is CASSLGDTQGSPLHF. The DNA for the CDR3 is TGTGCCAGCAGTTTAGGGGACACTCAGGGGTCACCCCTCCACTTT.